Below are 27 T cell receptor beta chains sequenced from a single sample in a study of blood T cell repertoires in COVID-19. Data came from immunoSEQ multiplex PCR; TCRdb stores just in-frame clones and leaves some out. The sample shows some 200,000 clones, 80% to 90% of them seen only once. Input material: peripheral blood. The origin of the receptors is a woman in her 70s with acute or convalescent COVID-19.

V and J are TRBV7-9 and TRBJ1-3; D perhaps matches TRBD1 (5 bases). Per germline, CDR1 SEHNR and CDR2 FQNEAQ (reference sequence). This CDR3 comprises 16 residues. With 3 bases removed from V and 0 bases from J, the gap between germline ends came to 12 bases. The CDR3 coding sequence is TGTGCCAGCAGCTTTTTGGCGGGGACCTCTGGAAACACCATATATTTT. Translated, it gives CASSFLAGTSGNTIYF.

CDR3 sequence (DNA): TGTGCCAGCACCAAGGACAGTGTCGTTGAGGGCTACACCTTC. Encoded protein: CASTKDSVVEGYTF. The chain carries TRBV7-9 and TRBJ1-2; a weak D match, TRBD1 (6 bases). In germline, CDR1 is SEHNR, CDR2 FQNEAQ (reference sequence). The CDR3 loop spans 14 amino acids. Trimming stripped 7 bases from V and 8 bases from J, with 20 bases between.

The rearrangement joins TRBV4-2 to TRBJ1-6; 9 bases are a match to TRBD1. Per germline, CDR1 LGHNA and CDR2 YNFKEQ. This CDR3 is 18 amino acids long. After removal of 2 bases from V and 9 bases from J, the junction contained 14 bases not matched to a gene. The CDR3 region is CASSQTRIRTGESSPLHF. The CDR3, as DNA: TGTGCCAGCAGCCAAACCCGAATCAGGACAGGGGAAAGTTCACCCCTCCACTTT.

The rearrangement links TRBV7-9 to TRBJ2-7; tentatively, D is TRBD2 (5 bases). V was trimmed by 6 bases and J by 5 bases, leaving 8 bases between them. The CDR3 covers 11 residues. Per germline, CDR1 SEHNR and CDR2 FQNEAQ (reference sequence). CDR3 residues: CASRWGDEQYF. In DNA, the CDR3 is TGTGCCAGCAGGTGGGGAGACGAGCAGTACTTC.

A remark on this clone: Within the sample, other DNA sequences also encode this same CDR3. The V and J genes are TRBV2 and TRBJ2-5; 11 nucleotides line up with TRBD2. Germline V gene lookup returns CDR1 SNHLY and CDR2 FYNNEI. With 5 bases clipped from V and 5 bases from J, the junction kept 7 bases outside the gene matches. CDR3 size: 15 residues. The CDR3 DNA reads TGTGCCAGCAGTCCCACTAGCGGGAGTGTGGAGACCCAGTACTTC. As protein: CASSPTSGSVETQYF. The variable domain in full, completed from reference TRBV2 and TRBJ2-5, reads EPEVTQTPSHQVTQMGQEVILRCVPISNHLYFYWYRQILGQKVEFLVSFYNNEISEKSEIFDDQFSVERPDGSNFTLKIRSTKLEDSAMYFCASSPTSGSVETQYFGPGTRLLVL.

The gene calls are TRBV10-3 and TRBJ2-1; 8 bases map to TRBD1. V gave up 8 bases and J gave up 10 bases; unmatched junction bases: 4. The germline V gene encodes CDR1 ENHRY and CDR2 SYGVKD. The CDR3 is 11 residues long. In nucleotides, the CDR3 is TGTGCCATCCAGGGGGCACGAGAGCAGTTCTTC. This gives the protein CAIQGAREQFF.

The rearrangement links TRBV14 to TRBJ2-1, with 13 nucleotides matching TRBD2. The V gene's germline CDR1 is SGHDN and CDR2 FVKESK. The CDR3 extends over 18 amino acids. The ends lost 6 bases at V and 4 bases at J; junction bases unmatched: 12. CDR3 sequence reads: CASRLGGLAGQRYNEQFF. CDR3 sequence (DNA): TGTGCCAGCAGACTCGGGGGACTAGCGGGGCAAAGATACAATGAGCAGTTCTTC.

This clone was seen only once. The chain uses TRBV21-1 and TRBJ2-7; the table gives TRBD2 as D, unverified against the DNA. TRBV21-1 counts as a pseudogene. CDR3 length: 17 amino acids. The CDR3 region has the DNA TGTGCCAGCAGCAAAGTTCCTAGCGGGAGGGCCAAAGACGAGCAGTACTTC. As protein: CASSKVPSGRAKDEQYF.

The V gene is TRBV29-1, the J gene TRBJ2-7, with a tentative D call TRBD2 (5 bases). This CDR3 is built from 12 residues. V shed 6 bases and J shed 3 bases, with 12 bases lying between them. Per the germline V gene, CDR1 is SQVTM and CDR2 is ANQGSEA. The CDR3 is CSVAEGLYEQYF. The DNA of the CDR3 is TGCAGCGTCGCCGAAGGACTCTACGAGCAGTACTTC.

The chain uses TRBV2 and TRBJ2-7; perhaps TRBD1 as D (6 bases). The CDR3 extends over 12 amino acids. Germline assignment: CDR1 SNHLY and CDR2 FYNNEI. The V and J ends lost 5 bases and 6 bases respectively, with 11 bases between them. The CDR3 nucleotides are TGTGCCAGCAGTCCAAACAGGGCCGAGCAGTACTTC. It codes for CASSPNRAEQYF.

The J gene is TRBJ2-5, the V gene TRBV6-5; 9 bases match TRBD1. Germline V lookup: CDR1 MNHEY, CDR2 SVGAGI. The CDR3 contains 15 residues. The J segment lost 1 base and the V segment lost 7 bases, leaving 7 bases of the junction unmatched. The CDR3 DNA follows: TGTGCCAGCAAGGGGGTGGGACAGGGCCAAGAGACCCAGTACTTC. Translated: CASKGVGQGQETQYF.

V usage is TRBV9 and J usage is TRBJ1-4; D perhaps matches TRBD1 (5 bases). The CDR3 runs 15 residues. V was clipped by 4 bases and J by 4 bases, with 14 bases between them. CDR1 and CDR2 (germline): SGDLS, YYNGEE. Here the CDR3 DNA reads TGTGCCAGCAGCCCTAGGCAGGGATTTAATGAAAAACTGTTTTTT. It codes for CASSPRQGFNEKLFF.

This chain uses TRBV5-5 with TRBJ1-3; no definite D call. V lost 0 bases and J lost 2, with 9 bases in between. CDR1 and CDR2 (germline): SGHKS, YYEKEE (reference sequence). The CDR3 consists of 15 residues. The CDR3 DNA reads TGTGCCAGCAGCTTGGCCTGGTCTACTGGAAACACCATATATTTT. Translating gives CASSLAWSTGNTIYF.

The rearrangement joins TRBV9 to TRBJ2-2, with a possible D match to TRBD1 (6 bases). V was cut by 0 bases and J by 1 base, with 7 bases left in between. CDR3 length: 15 amino acids. From germline, CDR1 is SGDLS and CDR2 YYNGEE. CDR3 in DNA: TGTGCCAGCAGCGTAGCACAGGGGAACACCGGGGAGCTGTTTTTT. This encodes CASSVAQGNTGELFF.

V usage is TRBV6-5 and J usage is TRBJ2-1; TRBD2 aligns across 9 bases. The CDR3 spans 15 residues. CDR1 MNHEY and CDR2 SVGAGI come from the germline V gene. V gave up 7 bases and J gave up 0 bases; unmatched junction bases: 4. CDR3 bases: TGTGCCAGCAAGGCTAGCGGGACCTCCTACAATGAGCAGTTCTTC. Translating it yields CASKASGTSYNEQFF.

CDR3: CASSLFVGAGSEQYF. CDR3 bases: TGTGCCAGCAGTTTATTTGTGGGGGCTGGAAGCGAGCAGTACTTC. The J gene is TRBJ2-7, the V gene TRBV28, with D possibly TRBD1 on 6 matching bases. Trimming took off 1 base at V and 6 bases at J, with 16 bases between the two ends. Germline CDR1 is MDHEN and CDR2 is SYDVKM. This CDR3 spans 15 amino acids. The variable domain in full, completed from reference TRBV28 and TRBJ2-7, reads DVKVTQSSRYLVKRTGEKVFLECVQDMDHENMFWYRQDPGLGLRLIYFSYDVKMKEKGDIPEGYSVSREKKERFSLILESASTNQTSMYLCASSLFVGAGSEQYFGPGTRLTVT.

J is TRBJ2-7 and V is TRBV27; TRBD1 is a possible D gene (6 bases). The CDR3 spans 15 residues. Germline values: CDR1 MNHEY, CDR2 SMNVEV (reference sequence). Trimming removed 4 bases from V and 3 bases from J, with 16 bases in between. The CDR3 loop is CASSSPTTGLYEQYF. CDR3 nucleotide sequence: TGTGCCAGCAGTTCCCCTACGACAGGCCTCTACGAGCAGTACTTC.

V usage is TRBV6-5 and J usage is TRBJ1-6; 9 bases are a match to TRBD1. Germline CDR1 is MNHEY and CDR2 is SVGAGI. The V and J ends lost 8 bases and 7 bases, in that order; junction bases with no gene match: 3. The CDR3 has 13 residues. The DNA of the CDR3 is TGTGCCAGCGCGGGACAGGGCAATTCACCCCTCCACTTT. This translates into CASAGQGNSPLHF.

This clone was seen a single time. This chain's CDR3 is CASSRGIQGADYGYTF. For the CDR3, the DNA is TGTGCCAGCAGCCGGGGGATTCAGGGGGCCGACTATGGCTACACCTTC. The rearrangement joins TRBV5-4 to TRBJ1-2; 8 bases are shared with TRBD1. J was trimmed by 3 bases and V by 4 bases; bases with no gene match: 11. The CDR3 runs 16 residues. Germline V gives CDR1 SGHNT, CDR2 YYREEE (reference sequence).

The chain joins TRBV28 to TRBJ1-5; no definite D call. V lost 6 bases and J 4 bases, leaving 7 bases between the germline ends. This CDR3 region has 12 residues. CDR1 is MDHEN and CDR2 is SYDVKM in the germline V gene. CDR3 residues: CASSLPNQPQHF. CDR3 sequence (DNA): TGTGCCAGCAGCCTACCAAATCAGCCCCAGCATTTT.

V and J are TRBV11-3 and TRBJ1-1; D unresolved. The CDR3 spans 15 residues. V was pared by 0 bases and J by 8 bases, with 16 bases between. Germline CDR1 and CDR2: SGHNT and YENEEA. CDR3 sequence: CASSLEPTSLAEAFF. DNA of the CDR3: TGTGCCAGCAGCTTAGAACCGACGAGTCTAGCAGAAGCTTTCTTT.

Only one count was recorded for this clone. The chain recombines TRBV3-1 (or the pseudogene TRBV3-2) with TRBJ2-7, with TRBD2 matching over 10 bases. The germline V gene has CDR1 LGHDT and CDR2 YNNKEL (reference sequence). The trim removed 4 bases at V and 3 bases at J, leaving 3 bases unmatched. This CDR3 spans 14 amino acids. This CDR3 reads CASSPSGSFYEQYF. CDR3 sequence (DNA): TGTGCCAGCAGCCCTAGCGGGAGTTTCTACGAGCAGTACTTC.

The rearrangement links TRBV5-1 to TRBJ2-1; 8 bases agree with TRBD1. After removal of 4 bases from V and 1 base from J, the junction contained 4 bases not matched to a gene. Germline values: CDR1 SGHRS, CDR2 YFSETQ. The CDR3 extends over 15 amino acids. The CDR3 sequence: CASSLDRASYNEQFF. As DNA, the CDR3 is TGCGCCAGCAGCCTGGACAGGGCGTCCTACAATGAGCAGTTCTTC. Together with reference TRBV5-1 and TRBJ2-1, the CDR3 gives the full variable domain: KAGVTQTPRYLIKTRGQQVTLSCSPISGHRSVSWYQQTPGQGLQFLFEYFSETQRNKGNFPGRFSGRQFSNSRSEMNVSTLELGDSALYLCASSLDRASYNEQFFGPGTRLTVL.

This clone is a singleton in its sample. The V and J genes are TRBV11-3 and TRBJ1-1; D is undetermined. Germline V CDR1 and CDR2: SGHNT, YENEEA. The CDR3 totals 13 residues. Trimming pared 2 bases from V and 4 bases from J, leaving 8 bases between. In DNA, the CDR3 is TGTGCCAGCAGCTTACCGCCAGGCACTGAAGCTTTCTTT. This sequence encodes CASSLPPGTEAFF.

The J gene is TRBJ2-1, the V gene TRBV19; 7 positions agree with TRBD1. The CDR3 contains 12 residues. V was clipped by 5 bases and J by 10 bases; unmatched bases: 5. Per germline, CDR1 LNHDA and CDR2 SQIVND (reference sequence). The CDR3 DNA sequence: TGTGCCAGTAGTTTCCAGACAGGGGAGCAGTTCTTC. Protein product: CASSFQTGEQFF.

As for this clone: Germline is not matched at one junction end, which may reflect a read error. J is TRBJ2-2 and V is TRBV7-3; 8 bases line up with TRBD2. The CDR3 extends over 15 amino acids. The germline V gene encodes CDR1 SGHTA and CDR2 FQGTGA. The CDR3 spells CASTLAGRNTGELFF. In DNA, the CDR3 is TGTGCCAGCACCTTAGCGGGGCGGAACACCGGGGAGCTGTTTTTT.

The chain joins TRBV6-2 or TRBV6-3 to TRBJ2-6; a weak D match, TRBD2 (6 bases). The CDR3 spans 18 residues. V was clipped by 2 bases and J by 0 bases, with 14 bases between them. In germline, CDR1 is MNHEY, CDR2 SVGEGT. The CDR3 region is CASSYPGRVGSGANVLTF. The DNA for the CDR3 is TGTGCCAGCAGTTACCCCGGGAGAGTCGGCTCTGGGGCCAACGTCCTGACTTTC.